Here is one T cell receptor (beta chain) with its context. Assay: immunoSEQ multiplex PCR; the TCRdb copy retains only in-frame clones and omits some. Found here are about 30,000 clones, around 90% of them singletons; the top ten hold approximately 1.4%. The time point denotes: 12 to 13 months of natalizumab therapy. The record originates from a study of multiple sclerosis patients with progressive multifocal leukoencephalopathy. The junction had 4 bases not matched to a gene; V was cut back by 2 bases and J by 0 bases. The CDR3 runs to 16 residues. From germline, CDR1 is KGHSH and CDR2 LQKENI. This chain links TRBV18 with TRBJ2-7, with 10 bases aligning to TRBD1. The material sequenced was PBMCs, taken from a patient treated with natalizumab. The clonotype comes from a human donor with multiple sclerosis. CDR3 sequence (DNA): TGTGCCAGCTCACCATTGGGACAGGGGAGCTCCTACGAGCAGTACTTC. Translating it yields CASSPLGQGSSYEQYF.